A single sample gave rise to the 18 T cell receptor beta chains below, sequenced in a study of cytomegalovirus exposure and HLA in healthy donors. Both 60 Vbeta primers and 13 Jbeta primers went into the PCR. This table comes from immunoSEQ multiplex PCR, and its TCRdb copy is limited to in-frame clones, with some not included. The repertoire holds approximately 220,000 clones, around 80% seen once, with approximately 0.71% in the top ten. Specimen: PBMCs. These receptors were collected from a boy younger than 10 in good health and CMV-seronegative.

As regards this clone: One end of the junction varies from germline; a read error may be responsible. The chain recombines TRBV7-7 with TRBJ2-5, with D hard to call. The germline V gene has CDR1 SSHAT and CDR2 FNYEAQ (reference sequence). There are 13 residues in the CDR3. The CDR3 protein is CASSPLSEETQYF. The CDR3 DNA reads TGTGCTAGCAGTCCGCTTAGTGAAGAGACCCAGTACTTC.

This sequence joins TRBV7-3 and TRBJ1-6, with D unresolved. V lost 1 base and J lost 9, with 7 bases in between. This CDR3 contains 13 residues. Per germline, CDR1 SGHTA and CDR2 FQGTGA. CDR3 residues: CASSLNEGSPLHF. The CDR3 DNA is TGTGCCAGCAGCTTAAACGAGGGTTCACCCCTCCACTTT.

The rearrangement joins TRBV7-8 to TRBJ2-1; tentatively, D is TRBD1 (5 bases). The length of the CDR3 is 16 residues. CDR1 and CDR2 from the germline V gene are SGHVS and FQNEAQ. V lost 2 bases to trimming and J lost 6 bases, with 17 bases between them. The CDR3 sequence is CASSLKIGAVVNEQFF. DNA for the CDR3: TGTGCCAGCAGCTTAAAAATAGGGGCAGTTGTCAATGAGCAGTTCTTC.

The V call is TRBV6-6, the J call TRBJ2-7; 11 bases agree with TRBD1. Germline V lookup: CDR1 MNHNY, CDR2 SVGAGI (reference sequence). The CDR3 loop spans 14 amino acids. V gave up 2 bases and J gave up 5 bases; unmatched junction bases: 2. CDR3 protein: CASSYEGQGDEQYF. The CDR3 DNA is TGTGCCAGCAGTTACGAGGGACAGGGGGACGAGCAGTACTTC.

V usage is TRBV28 and J usage is TRBJ1-4; maybe TRBD1 (5 bases). Trimming left V 6 bases short and J 2 bases short, with 13 bases between. The CDR3 is 15 amino acids. The V gene's germline CDR1 is MDHEN and CDR2 SYDVKM. The CDR3 nucleotides read TGTGCCAGCAGCTTTCTGGGGGGTACTAATGAAAAACTGTTTTTT. Translating gives CASSFLGGTNEKLFF.

V usage is TRBV27 and J usage is TRBJ2-1; 10 positions agree with TRBD2. V was pared by 2 bases and J by 5 bases, with 3 bases of the junction left unmatched. This CDR3 has 15 residues. Germline CDR1 MNHEY, CDR2 SMNVEV (reference sequence). The CDR3 DNA is TGTGCCAGCAGTTTAAGTAGCGGGGGGCACAATGAGCAGTTCTTC. It codes for CASSLSSGGHNEQFF.

This rearrangement joins TRBV5-4 to TRBJ1-1; no clear D gene. This CDR3 spans 13 amino acids. With 2 bases removed from V and 1 base from J, the gap between germline ends came to 6 bases. In germline, CDR1 is SGHNT, CDR2 YYREEE (reference sequence). The CDR3 DNA reads as TGTGCCAGCAGCTTTAGTCAGAACACTGAAGCTTTCTTT. Translating it yields CASSFSQNTEAFF.

In the case of this clone: A junction end diverges from the germline sequence, so it may reflect a read error. The chain couples TRBV5-6 to TRBJ2-4, with D possibly being TRBD1 (5 bases). The CDR3 is 14 residues long. Germline V gene sequence: CDR1 SGHDT, CDR2 YYEEEE. The CDR3 sequence is CASSSVAAGRNTHF. CDR3 nucleotide sequence: TGTGCCAGCAGCTCCGTCGCTGCAGGGCGCAATACGCACTTC.

The V call is TRBV27, the J call TRBJ1-4; no clear D gene. Trimming left V 8 bases short and J 0 bases short, with 16 bases between. The V gene's germline CDR1 is MNHEY and CDR2 SMNVEV (reference sequence). This CDR3 contains 16 residues. CDR3 amino acids: CASREGYSSTNEKLFF. DNA of the CDR3: TGTGCCAGCCGTGAGGGTTATTCCTCAACTAATGAAAAACTGTTTTTT. The full variable domain, in which reference TRBV27 and TRBJ1-4 provide the parts outside the CDR3, is EAQVTQNPRYLITVTGKKLTVTCSQNMNHEYMSWYRQDPGLGLRQIYYSMNVEVTDKGDVPEGYKVSRKEKRNFPLILESPSPNQTSLYFCASREGYSSTNEKLFFGSGTQLSVL.

V gene TRBV4-1 combines with J gene TRBJ2-7; a weak D match, TRBD2 (6 bases). Trimming removed 0 bases from V and 3 bases from J, with 15 bases in between. The germline V gene encodes CDR1 MGHRA and CDR2 YSYEKL. The CDR3 runs 16 residues. This CDR3 is CASSQDPGGALYEQYF. The CDR3 DNA reads as TGCGCCAGCAGCCAAGATCCTGGCGGGGCGCTCTACGAGCAGTACTTC.

The V and J genes are TRBV14 and TRBJ1-1; the match to TRBD1 covers 9 bases. The CDR3 runs 15 residues. The germline V gene has CDR1 SGHDN and CDR2 FVKESK. The J segment lost 5 bases and the V segment lost 3 bases, leaving 7 bases of the junction unmatched. The CDR3: CASSQGDRVYTEAFF. DNA for the CDR3: TGTGCCAGCAGCCAGGGGGACAGGGTGTATACTGAAGCTTTCTTT.

CDR3 sequence reads: CASTTAPSRTGYTF. The CDR3 DNA is TGTGCCAGTACCACCGCCCCCTCTAGAACTGGCTACACCTTC. The chain uses TRBV19 and TRBJ1-2, with no clear D. Germline lookup yields CDR1 LNHDA and CDR2 SQIVND (reference sequence). The CDR3 runs 14 residues. The ends were cut back, 7 bases at V and 7 bases at J, with 19 bases in the middle.

This rearrangement joins TRBV7-9 to TRBJ2-2; D possibly corresponds to TRBD2 (5 bases). Germline V gene data show CDR1 as SEHNR and CDR2 as FQNEAQ (reference sequence). V gave up 4 bases and J gave up 7 bases, with 10 bases separating them. This CDR3 contains 13 residues. The CDR3 nucleotides read TGTGCCAGCAGCTCCGGTGAGGGCGGGGAGCTGTTTTTT. The encoded protein is CASSSGEGGELFF.

On this clone itself: The sample has other DNA sequences that encode this CDR3 too. This chain connects TRBV5-1 to TRBJ2-7; 8 bases line up with TRBD2. This CDR3 has 14 amino acids. In germline, CDR1 is SGHRS, CDR2 YFSETQ. Trimming cost V 0 bases and J 2 bases; bases outside gene matches: 1. This chain's CDR3 is CASSLVAGTYEQYF. The CDR3 DNA sequence: TGCGCCAGCAGCTTGGTAGCGGGAACCTACGAGCAGTACTTC.

This clone was seen more than once but under ten times. The genes are TRBV4-2 and TRBJ1-4; D is uncertain. Germline V gives CDR1 LGHNA, CDR2 YNFKEQ. The CDR3 is made up of 16 amino acids. Trimming took off 6 bases at V and 0 bases at J, with 14 bases between the two ends. CDR3 protein: CASSAEQVATNEKLFF. The CDR3 DNA reads as TGTGCCAGCAGTGCAGAGCAGGTTGCAACTAATGAAAAACTGTTTTTT.

Note on this clone: The CDR3 does not close with the conserved phenylalanine or tryptophan, likely indicating a read error. The chain recombines TRBV5-1 with TRBJ1-2; D is uncertain. Germline V CDR1 and CDR2: SGHRS, YFSETQ. The CDR3 runs 16 residues. Trimming removed 5 bases from V and 8 bases from J, with 25 bases in between. CDR3 nucleotides: TGCGCCAGCAGGGACGAGGGTGGCTTCCGGCCAGGAGGCTACACCCTC. Its translation: CASRDEGGFRPGGYTL.

This clone has a single count. This chain links TRBV5-1 with TRBJ2-7; tentatively, D is TRBD2 (5 bases). Germline V gene lookup returns CDR1 SGHRS and CDR2 YFSETQ. The germline V and J ends were trimmed by 4 bases and 3 bases, with 11 bases remaining between them. This CDR3 is built from 13 residues. This chain's CDR3 is CASSRDGDYEQYF. As DNA, the CDR3 is TGCGCCAGCAGCCGAGACGGGGACTACGAGCAGTACTTC.

The chain joins TRBV6-4 to TRBJ2-3; maybe TRBD2 (6 bases). CDR1 and CDR2 from the germline V gene are MRHNA and SNTAGT. CDR3 size: 15 residues. Trimming shortened V by 2 bases and J by 12 bases, and 21 bases separated the two germline ends. The CDR3 DNA is TGTGCCAGCAGTGACACTAGCAAGCCCCCCCATTCCCAGTATTTT. Residues: CASSDTSKPPHSQYF.